This T cell receptor (beta chain) was profiled in a study of T cell responses to AZD1222 COVID-19 vaccine. General study results and limits: There were vaccine-associated CD4 TCRs across spike, dominant at 160-218 and 743-854. Reportedly, close to half of spike-specific TCRs are directed against unmutated variant regions. Repertoire sampling was restricted to post-peak T cell response timepoints.

The protocol was immunoSEQ multiplex PCR, while the TCRdb copy is restricted to in-frame clones and leaves out a portion. Among 45,000 to 70,000 clones listed, more than 75% were seen once. Trimming removed 8 bases from V and 3 bases from J; junction bases left unmatched: 19. CDR3 length: 18 amino acids. In germline, CDR1 is MDHEN, CDR2 SYDVKM. Regarding this clone: Its antigen is unknown.

The source of this sequence is an adult in good health. The chain couples TRBV28 to TRBJ1-5, with 7 bases that match TRBD1. The source was peripheral blood, collected on day 0 of AZD1222 vaccination. The CDR3 region is CASSSPIVQGPNNQPQHF. The CDR3 nucleotides read TGTGCCAGCTCCTCCCCTATTGTACAGGGGCCGAACAATCAGCCCCAGCATTTT.